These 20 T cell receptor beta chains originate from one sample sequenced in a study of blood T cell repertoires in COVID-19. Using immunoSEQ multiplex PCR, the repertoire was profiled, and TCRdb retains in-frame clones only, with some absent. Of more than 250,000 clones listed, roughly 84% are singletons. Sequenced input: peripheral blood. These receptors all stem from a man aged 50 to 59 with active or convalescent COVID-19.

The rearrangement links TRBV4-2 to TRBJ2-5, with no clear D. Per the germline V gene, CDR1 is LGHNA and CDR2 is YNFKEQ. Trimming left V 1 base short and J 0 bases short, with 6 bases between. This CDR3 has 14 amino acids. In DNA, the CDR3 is TGTGCCAGCAGCCAAGGGGCCTACCAAGAGACCCAGTACTTC. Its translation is CASSQGAYQETQYF.

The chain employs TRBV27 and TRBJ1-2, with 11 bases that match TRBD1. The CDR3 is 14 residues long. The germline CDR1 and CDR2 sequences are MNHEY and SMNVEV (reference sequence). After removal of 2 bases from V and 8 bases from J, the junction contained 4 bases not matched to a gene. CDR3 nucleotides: TGTGCCAGCAGTTTAAGGACAGGGGGCATAGGCTACACCTTC. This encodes CASSLRTGGIGYTF.

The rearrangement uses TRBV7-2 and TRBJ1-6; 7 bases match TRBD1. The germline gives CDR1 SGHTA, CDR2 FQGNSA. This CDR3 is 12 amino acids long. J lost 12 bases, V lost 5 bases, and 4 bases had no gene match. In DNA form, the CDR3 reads TGTGCCAGCAGCAAAGGACAGGAACCCCTCCACTTT. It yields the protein CASSKGQEPLHF.

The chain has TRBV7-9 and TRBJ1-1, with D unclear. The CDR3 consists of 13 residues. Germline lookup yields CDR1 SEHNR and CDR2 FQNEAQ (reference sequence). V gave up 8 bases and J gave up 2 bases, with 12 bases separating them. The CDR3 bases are TGTGCCAGCGAACATGAGCGAAACACTGAAGCTTTCTTT. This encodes CASEHERNTEAFF.

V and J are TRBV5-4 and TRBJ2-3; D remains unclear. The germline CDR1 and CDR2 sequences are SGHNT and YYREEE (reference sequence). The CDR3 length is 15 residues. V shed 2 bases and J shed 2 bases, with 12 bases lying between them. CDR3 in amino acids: CASSFFNFNTDTQYF. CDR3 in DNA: TGTGCCAGCAGCTTTTTCAACTTTAACACAGATACGCAGTATTTT.

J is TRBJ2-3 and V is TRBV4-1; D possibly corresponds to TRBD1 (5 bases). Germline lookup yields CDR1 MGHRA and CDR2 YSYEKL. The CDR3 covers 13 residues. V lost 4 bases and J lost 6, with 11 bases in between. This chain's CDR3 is CASSRGPWDTQYF. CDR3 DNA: TGCGCCAGCAGCCGGGGCCCCTGGGATACGCAGTATTTT.

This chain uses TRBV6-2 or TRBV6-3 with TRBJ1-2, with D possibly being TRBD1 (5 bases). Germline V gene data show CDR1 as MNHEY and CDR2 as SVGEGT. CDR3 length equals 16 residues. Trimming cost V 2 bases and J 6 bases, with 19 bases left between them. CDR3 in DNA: TGTGCCAGCAGTTACGGTAGGGGCCTAAAGGTGGATGGCTACACCTTC. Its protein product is CASSYGRGLKVDGYTF.

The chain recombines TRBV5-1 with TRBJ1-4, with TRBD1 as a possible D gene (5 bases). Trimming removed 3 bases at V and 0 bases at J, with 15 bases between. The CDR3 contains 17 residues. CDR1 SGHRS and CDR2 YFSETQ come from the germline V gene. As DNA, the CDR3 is TGCGCCAGCAGCTCCTCACCAGGGATTACAACTAATGAAAAACTGTTTTTT. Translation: CASSSSPGITTNEKLFF.

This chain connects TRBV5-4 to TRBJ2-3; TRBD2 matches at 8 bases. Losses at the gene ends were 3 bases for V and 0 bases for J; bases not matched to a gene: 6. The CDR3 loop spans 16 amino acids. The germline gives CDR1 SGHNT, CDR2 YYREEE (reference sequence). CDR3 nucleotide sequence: TGTGCCAGCAGCTCGAAGCGGGGGCCAAGCACAGATACGCAGTATTTT. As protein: CASSSKRGPSTDTQYF.

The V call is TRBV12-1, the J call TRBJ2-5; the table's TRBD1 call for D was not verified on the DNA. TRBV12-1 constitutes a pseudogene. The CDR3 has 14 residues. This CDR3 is CASSFMGLGETQYF. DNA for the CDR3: TGTGCCAGCAGCTTTATGGGGCTGGGGGAGACCCAGTACTTC.

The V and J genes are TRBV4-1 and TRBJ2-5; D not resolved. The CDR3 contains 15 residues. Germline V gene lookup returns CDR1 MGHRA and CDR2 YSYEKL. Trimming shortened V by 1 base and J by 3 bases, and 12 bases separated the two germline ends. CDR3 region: CASSQGGHGKETQYF. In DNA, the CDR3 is TGCGCCAGCAGCCAAGGTGGGCACGGAAAAGAGACCCAGTACTTC.

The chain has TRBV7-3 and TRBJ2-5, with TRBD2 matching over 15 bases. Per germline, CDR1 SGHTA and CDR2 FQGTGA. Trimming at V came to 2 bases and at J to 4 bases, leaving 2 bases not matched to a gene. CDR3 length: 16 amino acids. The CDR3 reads CASSLGTSGGIETQYF. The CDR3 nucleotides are TGTGCCAGCAGCTTAGGGACTAGCGGGGGGATAGAGACCCAGTACTTC.

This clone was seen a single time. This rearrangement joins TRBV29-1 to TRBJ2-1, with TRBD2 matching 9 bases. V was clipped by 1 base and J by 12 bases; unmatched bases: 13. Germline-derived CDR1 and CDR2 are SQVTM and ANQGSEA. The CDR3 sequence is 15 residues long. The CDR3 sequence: CSVEGLAGGLSRQFF. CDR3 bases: TGCAGCGTTGAAGGTTTGGCGGGAGGGCTTTCTCGGCAGTTCTTC.

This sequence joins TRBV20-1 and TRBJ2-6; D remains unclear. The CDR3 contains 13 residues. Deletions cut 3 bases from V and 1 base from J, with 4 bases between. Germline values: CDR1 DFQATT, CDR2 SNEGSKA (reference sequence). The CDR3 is CSASPSGANVLTF. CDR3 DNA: TGCAGTGCTAGTCCTTCTGGGGCCAACGTCCTGACTTTC.

CDR3 protein: CASSLESETQYF. For the CDR3, the DNA is TGCGCCAGCAGCTTAGAGTCAGAGACCCAGTACTTC. J is TRBJ2-5 and V is TRBV5-1; D ambiguous. Germline V CDR1 and CDR2: SGHRS, YFSETQ. This CDR3 is 12 amino acids long. The V gene lost 2 bases and the J gene lost 4 bases, with 6 bases spanning the gap.

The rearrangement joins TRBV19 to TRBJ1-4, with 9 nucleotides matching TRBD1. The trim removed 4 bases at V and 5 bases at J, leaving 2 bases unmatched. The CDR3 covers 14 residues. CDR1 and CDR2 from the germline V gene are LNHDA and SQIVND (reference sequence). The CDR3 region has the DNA TGTGCCAGTAGTACCGACAGGGGGAATGAAAAACTGTTTTTT. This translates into CASSTDRGNEKLFF.

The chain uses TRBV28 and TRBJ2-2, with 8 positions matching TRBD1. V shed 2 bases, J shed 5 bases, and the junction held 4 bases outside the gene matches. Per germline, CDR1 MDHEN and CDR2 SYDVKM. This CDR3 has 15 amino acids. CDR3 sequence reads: CASSLQGAGTGELFF. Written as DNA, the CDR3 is TGTGCCAGCAGTTTACAGGGGGCGGGAACCGGGGAGCTGTTTTTT.

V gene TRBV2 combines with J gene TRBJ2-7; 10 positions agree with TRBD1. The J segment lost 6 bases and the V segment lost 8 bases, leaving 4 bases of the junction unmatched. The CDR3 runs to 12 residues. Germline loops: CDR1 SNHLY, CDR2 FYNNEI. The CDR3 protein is CASRDRGSEQYF. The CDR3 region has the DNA TGTGCCAGCCGGGACAGGGGTTCCGAGCAGTACTTC.

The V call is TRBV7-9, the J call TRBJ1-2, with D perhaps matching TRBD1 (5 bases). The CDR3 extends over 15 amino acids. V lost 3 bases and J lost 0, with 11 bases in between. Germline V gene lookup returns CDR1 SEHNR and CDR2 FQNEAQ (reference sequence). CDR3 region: CASSFPDRPNYGYTF. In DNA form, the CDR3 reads TGTGCCAGCAGCTTCCCTGACAGACCTAACTATGGCTACACCTTC.

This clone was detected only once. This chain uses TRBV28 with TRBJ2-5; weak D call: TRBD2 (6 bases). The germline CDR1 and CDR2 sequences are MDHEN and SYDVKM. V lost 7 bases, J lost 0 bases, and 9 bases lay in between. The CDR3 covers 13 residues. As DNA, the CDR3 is TGTGCCAGCATGTCGGGGGACCAAGAGACCCAGTACTTC. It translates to CASMSGDQETQYF. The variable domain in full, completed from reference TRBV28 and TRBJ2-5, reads DVKVTQSSRYLVKRTGEKVFLECVQDMDHENMFWYRQDPGLGLRLIYFSYDVKMKEKGDIPEGYSVSREKKERFSLILESASTNQTSMYLCASMSGDQETQYFGPGTRLLVL.